These T cell receptor beta chains were read from a single sample in a study of shared clonotypes between healthy human individuals. Repertoires were generated with immunoSEQ multiplex PCR, while TCRdb's copy carries only in-frame clones and drops some. The table records about 680,000 clones, around 90% of them present only once. Input material: naive CD8+ T cells sorted from blood. The receptors shown here come from a man in his thirties or forties in good health. CDR3s include the opening cysteine and the closing phenylalanine or tryptophan. The D gene is left open where the match is weak. Clone size is shown for a subset of rows, as once, few, many or a class of expanded clone.

d_gene: -
v_gene: TRBV6-5
j_gene: TRBJ2-1
abundance: few
CDR3aa: CASELGGEQFF
CDR3nt: TGTGCCAGCGAGTTGGGGGGTGAGCAGTTCTTC

d_gene: -
v_gene: TRBV7-8
j_gene: TRBJ1-2
abundance: -
CDR3aa: CASSLSRGEYGYTF
CDR3nt: TGTGCCAGCAGCCTCTCGAGGGGGGAGTATGGCTACACCTTC

d_gene: -
v_gene: TRBV6-4
j_gene: TRBJ2-2
abundance: once
CDR3aa: CASSDSEWGELFF
CDR3nt: TGTGCCAGCAGTGACTCGGAGTGGGGGGAGCTGTTTTTT

d_gene: -
v_gene: TRBV27
j_gene: TRBJ1-5
abundance: few
CDR3aa: CASSKRGYQPQHF
CDR3nt: TGTGCCAGCAGTAAAAGGGGGTATCAGCCCCAGCATTTT

d_gene: TRBD2
v_gene: TRBV10-2
j_gene: TRBJ2-7
abundance: -
CDR3aa: CASSDYPGGEAYEQYF
CDR3nt: TGCGCCAGCAGTGACTATCCGGGGGGAGAAGCCTACGAGCAGTACTTC

d_gene: TRBD2
v_gene: TRBV4-1
j_gene: TRBJ2-7
abundance: few
CDR3aa: CASSQEPSGSSYEQYF
CDR3nt: TGCGCCAGCAGCCAAGAACCTAGCGGAAGCTCCTACGAGCAGTACTTC

d_gene: TRBD1
v_gene: TRBV29-1
j_gene: TRBJ1-1
abundance: -
CDR3aa: CSVGTGTEKGMNTEAFF
CDR3nt: TGCAGCGTTGGAACCGGGACAGAAAAAGGCATGAACACTGAAGCTTTCTTT

d_gene: -
v_gene: TRBV15
j_gene: TRBJ2-2
abundance: -
CDR3aa: CATSRVPGELFF
CDR3nt: TGTGCCACCAGCAGAGTACCCGGGGAGCTGTTTTTT

d_gene: TRBD2
v_gene: TRBV28
j_gene: TRBJ2-2
abundance: -
CDR3aa: CASSLAGVSAGELFF
CDR3nt: TGTGCCAGCAGTTTAGCGGGAGTATCCGCCGGGGAGCTGTTTTTT

d_gene: -
v_gene: TRBV9
j_gene: TRBJ2-1
abundance: -
CDR3aa: CASSVSENKYNEQFF
CDR3nt: TGTGCCAGCAGCGTATCCGAAAATAAGTACAATGAGCAGTTCTTC

d_gene: TRBD1
v_gene: TRBV7-8
j_gene: TRBJ2-6
abundance: -
CDR3aa: CASSLVRQGGAGANVLTF
CDR3nt: TGTGCCAGCAGCTTAGTGCGACAAGGGGGCGCTGGGGCCAACGTCCTGACTTTC

d_gene: TRBD1
v_gene: TRBV11-3
j_gene: TRBJ2-1
abundance: -
CDR3aa: CASSLENRGHEQFF
CDR3nt: TGTGCCAGCAGCTTAGAAAACAGGGGTCATGAGCAGTTCTTC

d_gene: -
v_gene: TRBV30
j_gene: TRBJ2-7
abundance: -
CDR3aa: CAWSVWGDVEQYF
CDR3nt: TGTGCCTGGAGTGTTTGGGGCGACGTCGAGCAGTACTTC

d_gene: -
v_gene: TRBV9
j_gene: TRBJ1-2
abundance: -
CDR3aa: CASSAGDAGGYTF
CDR3nt: TGTGCCAGCAGCGCGGGAGACGCGGGTGGCTACACCTTC

d_gene: -
v_gene: TRBV2
j_gene: TRBJ2-7
abundance: -
CDR3aa: CACSPNYEQYF
CDR3nt: TGTGCCTGCAGCCCCAACTACGAGCAGTACTTC

d_gene: -
v_gene: TRBV4-1
j_gene: TRBJ1-1
abundance: -
CDR3aa: CASSQDRGRAEAFF
CDR3nt: TGCGCCAGCAGCCAAGATCGAGGGCGTGCAGAAGCTTTCTTT

d_gene: -
v_gene: TRBV7-9
j_gene: TRBJ2-2
abundance: once
CDR3aa: CASTLGWELFF
CDR3nt: TGTGCCAGCACATTGGGATGGGAGCTGTTTTTT